This TCR beta chain appears in the sequencing data of a study of cytomegalovirus exposure and HLA in healthy donors (dated by TCRdb to about 2017). The study in broad terms: An earlier analysis of 587 of the donors reported about 250 Gb of sequence data and 117 million unique TCR beta sequences from some 180 million T cells. An early release covering over 500 HLA-typed donors comprised approximately 290 gigabases of sequencing data and about 90 million unique TCR sequences. Of the 300 to 500 genotyped donors, 65% to 90% were placed in the genetic ancestry cluster associated with self-reported Caucasian donors. The aim of the study was to test whether cataloging public T cell receptors could identify signatures of past pathogen exposure. The study profiled the T cell repertoires of under 850 subjects by immunosequencing and related them to cytomegalovirus serostatus. Along with the roughly 610-subject first cohort, a separate validation cohort of over a hundred different subjects was used. High-throughput TCR immunosequencing, statistical association of individual TCRs with disease status, and machine learning were combined to predict cytomegalovirus infection status. In a later analysis, previously published TCR beta repertoires from fewer than 750 donors were re-analyzed and high-resolution HLA genotyping was added so that TCR occurrence patterns could be studied. The later analysis used no new phenotypic data to find candidate immune exposures, relying instead on TCR beta sequences and their occurrence across donors. An earlier analysis of around 580 of the donors used high-throughput TCR beta sequencing to judge whether each TCR beta V gene segment behaved as functional or pseudogenic. Donor age, sex, ethnicity and CMV serostatus were collected together with the repertoire data. Genome-wide SNP genotypes for about 65% of the roughly 670 donors were used in a later genetic analysis, which treated that subset as a discovery cohort. Every repertoire in the discovery cohort had been generated on one and the same sequencing platform. Class I and class II HLA loci were covered by the typing at four-digit resolution. The number of donors typed differed by locus, with roughly 629-640 for A, B, C, DRB1 and DQB1, around 500 for DQA1, 606 for DPA1, and around 450 for DPB1. Several DR-DQ haplotypes were handled as single units for association and clustering because linkage in the cohort was strong. Across some 400 genotyped donors of the cohort, an average of roughly 250,000 unique TCR beta nucleotide sequences per donor were sequenced, and roughly 20% of those sequences were non-productive. The paper's findings and limits, for the study overall: Presence/absence analyses assumed roughly uniform sequencing depth across donors, an assumption that may not hold. When HLA alleles, especially DR and DQ, strongly co-occurred, attributing TCR associations to individual alleles was difficult. According to the authors, the approach could potentially be generalized to other disease states and immunological phenotypes. In a later analysis, HLA-associated TCR beta chains were found to be more clonally expanded and to have lower generation probabilities than equally common non-associated chains. Fewer than 20 rarely observed V segments, including chromosome 9 orphons, were excluded from the earlier analysis of several hundred of the donors because counts were too low. Only TCR beta chains were sequenced in this cohort, and the absence of alpha or paired-chain data limited detectable features. According to a later analysis, TCR association rates differed among HLA loci, with DRB1 alleles showing the most associated TCRs and HLA-C alleles showing the fewest. In a later genetic analysis, a missense DCLRE1C variant was associated with V-gene and J-gene trimming of TCR beta chains, and the association was replicated in an independent cohort. Most TCR sequences were seen in very few donors, while some public TCRs were found in many individuals. In an earlier analysis of some 640 of the donors, most TCR beta V segments were observed in productive rearrangements about 90% or about 30% of the time, broadly matching IMGT annotations. CMV serostatus was the only immune exposure information available for the cohort. Some IMGT-functional V segments, including TRBV6-2 and TRBV6-3, could not be told apart with the 87-base-pair reads, so those segments were excluded. A later analysis reported that several top co-occurrence clusters appeared linked to parvovirus B19, influenza, CMV and Epstein-Barr virus. A group of highly shared sequence variants was considered likely to be a technical artifact of the sequencing pipeline. Because some donors lacked HLA typing at each locus, the association tests relied only on the typed subset. A further reported finding was that TCR beta sequences accurately predicted the HLA-A and HLA-B alleles for most subjects in the first cohort. In the study, around 150 TCR beta chains were listed as associated with cytomegalovirus. In a later analysis, more than 15,000 TCR beta sequences were associated with specific HLA alleles at a false discovery rate of 0.05. Three of the identified cytomegalovirus-associated TCR beta chains were confirmed in vitro to be specific for cytomegalovirus antigens. Linkage disequilibrium might explain the correlated functional status among segregating V segments, but an unknown experimental factor could not be excluded. Cytomegalovirus status was reported to be diagnosed by the classifier with high specificity and sensitivity in both the original and validation cohorts. A later genetic analysis reported fewer N-insertions in productive TCRs among donors in an Asian-associated ancestry cluster than the approximately 700-donor mean. According to a later analysis, most CMV-associated TCR beta chains appeared to be HLA-restricted, and the HLA associations seemed to be driven largely by CMV exposure.

The library was produced with the immunoSEQ multiplex PCR assay. For the multiplex PCR, a mixture combining 60 forward primers for TCR Vbeta segments and 13 reverse primers for TCR Jbeta segments was used. Amplification of the CDR3 region of rearranged TCR beta genes was performed with a multiplex PCR assay on genomic DNA. The amplified TCR beta libraries were sequenced on the Illumina HiSeq System as 87-base-pair reads. Concerning the study's data processing: A later analysis counted about 80 million unique TCR beta chains across the roughly 700 repertoires, and around 12 million of these chains were shared by at least two donors. Raw reads were error-corrected and collapsed into unique sequences by a nearest-neighbor algorithm in which closely related sequences were merged to remove PCR and sequencing errors. To assign V, D and J gene segments, CDR3 sequences were aligned to IMGT reference sequences. Each retained sequence needed at least a six-nucleotide match to both a V gene segment and a J gene segment. Rearrangements were classified as productive when the CDR3 lacked stop codons and remained in frame with V and J, and all other rearrangements were classified as non-productive. Following IMGT convention, CDR3 was defined as the stretch from the second conserved V-encoded cysteine to the conserved J-encoded phenylalanine. In an earlier analysis of around 540 of the donors, sequences lacking an unambiguous match to a single V gene segment were excluded. In an earlier analysis of a few hundred of the donors, V segments were called functional above 56.7% productive rearrangements and were called segregating when the between-donor standard deviation exceeded 5%. To diagnose cytomegalovirus status from the catalog of TCR beta chain sequences, a statistical classification framework was built. In a later analysis, V and J genes were assigned by comparing TCR nucleotide sequences against IMGT/GENE-DB human TR gene sequences. A later analysis assigned CDR3 sequences and most-parsimonious VDJ recombination scenarios with the TCRdist pipeline. In a later analysis, each TCR beta chain was defined by its CDR3 amino acid sequence together with its V-gene family, and reads without a unique V-gene family were excluded. As a way to deal with suspected cross-contamination and a sequencing artifact, a later analysis dropped approximately 590 nucleotide sequences that were highly shared and had low generation probability. In a later analysis, a clonal expansion index for each public chain was calculated from normalized within-repertoire ranks of inferred template counts. In a later analysis, generation probabilities were computed using a VDJ recombination model fitted to out-of-frame rearrangements, and the results were checked against IGoR. A later analysis scored TCR-TCR, TCR-HLA and TCR-CMV co-occurrence with hypergeometric tests, applying a repertoire-size bias correction to TCR pairs. To estimate false discovery rates, a later analysis permuted the HLA or CMV assignments 20 times. In a later analysis, co-occurring TCRs were grouped with DBSCAN, and TCRdist sequence similarity was added when clustering was performed within HLA-allele-positive subsets. Repertoires with fewer than 30,000 or more than 120,000 public chains, plus five repertoires with anomalous nucleotide sharing, were excluded from co-occurrence clustering. TCRdb carries this immuneACCESS record with in-frame sequences only. Its versions omit some clonotypes, under half of them owing to an unresolved V gene in the studies checked, with the rest unexplained. D and trimming come from the DNA, and the V and J calls and clone size come from that table. This sample's records show approximately 70,000 clones. The top ten constitute roughly 3.8% of the sample.

The cohort comprised some 730 healthy bone marrow donors. All cohort members were sampled while nominally healthy, although unrecorded immune exposures were likely present. The donor tested CMV seropositive and was one of the 289 seropositive cohort members. Every donor gave a peripheral blood sample, and the peripheral blood mononuclear cells from that sample were used for TCR beta sequencing. Genomic DNA extraction from the blood cell samples was performed with the Qiagen DNeasy Blood Extraction Kit. The CDR3 holds 14 amino acids from the cysteine to the phenylalanine. Of all the DNA, just the CDR3 is kept, 42 bases in frame from base 1. The V end gives up 3 bases and the J end 6 bases, leaving 6 bases in the junction not matched to a gene. Per the germline V gene, SGHAT is the CDR1 and FQNNGV is the CDR2. Regarding this clone: Its antigen target is currently unknown.

Here the chain combines TRBV11-2 and TRBJ1-2, with 8 middle bases fitting TRBD1. This sequence originates from a female donor in good health and CMV-seropositive. Input material: PBMCs. The nucleotide sequence reads TGTGCCAGCAGCTTCGGACAGGGCATAAATGGCTACACCTTC. This translates into CASSFGQGINGYTF. Where the CDR3 stops, the reference TRBV11-2 and TRBJ1-2 genes take over; the full variable domain is EAGVAQSPRYKIIEKRQSVAFWCNPISGHATLYWYQQILGQGPKLLIQFQNNGVVDDSQLPKDRFSAERLKGVDSTLKIQPAKLEDSAVYLCASSFGQGINGYTFGSGTRLTVV.